The 32 T cell receptor beta chains below come from one sample, sequenced in a study of blood T cell repertoires in COVID-19. TCRdb keeps only in-frame clones here, not all; method: immunoSEQ multiplex PCR. The sample lists under 75,000 clones; around four fifths were seen once. Input material: peripheral blood. The receptors come from a woman aged 45 to 65 with active or convalescent COVID-19.

The chain has TRBV19 and TRBJ1-5; weak D call: TRBD1 (5 bases). Trimming cost V 5 bases and J 0 bases, with 5 bases left between them. The V gene's germline CDR1 is LNHDA and CDR2 SQIVND (reference sequence). CDR3 size: 13 residues. DNA for the CDR3: TGTGCCAGTAGTGACAGTAGCAATCAGCCCCAGCATTTT. It is translated as CASSDSSNQPQHF.

This chain joins TRBV4-2 and TRBJ2-1, with 12 bases lining up with TRBD2. CDR1 and CDR2 from the germline V gene are LGHNA and YNFKEQ. Germline trimming cut 4 bases from V and 6 bases from J; bases unmatched to any gene: 7. This CDR3 region has 16 residues. The CDR3 spells CASSRNLAGGGNEQFF. The DNA for the CDR3 is TGTGCCAGCAGCCGTAACCTAGCGGGAGGGGGCAATGAGCAGTTCTTC.

This chain uses TRBV30 with TRBJ1-5; 8 bases align to TRBD1. The CDR3 has 16 amino acids. Germline V gene sequence: CDR1 GTSNPN, CDR2 SVGIG (reference sequence). V gave up 1 base and J gave up 1 base; unmatched junction bases: 6. DNA of the CDR3: TGTGCCTGGAGTGGAAGATGGACAGGGAGCAATCAGCCCCAGCATTTT. As protein: CAWSGRWTGSNQPQHF.

The chain recombines TRBV25-1 with TRBJ2-3, with a weak D call TRBD2 (5 bases). CDR3 size: 15 residues. Germline CDR1 MGHDK, CDR2 SYGVNS. V lost 4 bases, J lost 2 bases, and 13 bases lay in between. The CDR3 here is CASSARLRSTDTQYF. The CDR3 DNA is TGTGCCAGCAGTGCGCGACTACGTTCCACAGATACGCAGTATTTT.

The chain uses TRBV3-1 (or the pseudogene TRBV3-2) and TRBJ2-7, with 10 nucleotides matching TRBD2. J was trimmed by 0 bases and V by 4 bases; bases with no gene match: 0. CDR1 is LGHDT, CDR2 YNNKEL, per germline (reference sequence). The CDR3 runs to 14 residues. CDR3 sequence reads: CASSLAGGSYEQYF. Written as DNA, the CDR3 is TGTGCCAGCAGCCTAGCGGGAGGCTCCTACGAGCAGTACTTC.

The CDR3: CASRARQVIGTNYGYTF. CDR3 sequence (DNA): TGTGCCAGCAGGGCCCGACAGGTCATAGGGACTAACTATGGCTACACCTTC. The V and J genes are TRBV2 and TRBJ1-2; D possibly corresponds to TRBD1 (6 bases). V lost 6 bases and J lost 0, with 20 bases in between. The CDR3 loop spans 17 amino acids. CDR1 is SNHLY, CDR2 FYNNEI, per germline. The full variable domain, completed using reference TRBV2 and TRBJ1-2, is EPEVTQTPSHQVTQMGQEVILRCVPISNHLYFYWYRQILGQKVEFLVSFYNNEISEKSEIFDDQFSVERPDGSNFTLKIRSTKLEDSAMYFCASRARQVIGTNYGYTFGSGTRLTVV.

The rearrangement links TRBV10-3 to TRBJ1-2; 7 bases match TRBD1. Germline loops: CDR1 ENHRY, CDR2 SYGVKD. The CDR3 loop spans 16 amino acids. V lost 2 bases to trimming and J lost 4 bases; unmatched junction nucleotides: 10. CDR3 loop: CAISEVDRVQSYGYTF. The CDR3 region has the DNA TGTGCCATCAGTGAGGTTGACAGGGTCCAAAGCTATGGCTACACCTTC.

The J gene is TRBJ2-7, the V gene TRBV7-6, with 13 bases lining up with TRBD2. This CDR3 region has 16 residues. From germline, CDR1 is SGHVS and CDR2 FNYEAQ. Unmatched junction bases numbered 3, after V lost 1 base and J lost 3 bases. CDR3 in amino acids: CASSLVGTSGIYEQYF. The CDR3 DNA is TGTGCCAGCAGCTTAGTGGGGACTAGCGGGATCTACGAGCAGTACTTC. Drawing the rest from reference TRBV7-6 and TRBJ2-7, the complete variable domain is GAGVSQSPRYKVTKRGQDVALRCDPISGHVSLYWYRQALGQGPEFLTYFNYEAQQDKSGLPNDRFSAERPEGSISTLTIQRTEQRDSAMYRCASSLVGTSGIYEQYFGPGTRLTVT.

The chain combines TRBV29-1 with TRBJ2-3, with 11 bases matching TRBD1. V shed 8 bases, J shed 3 bases, and the junction held 7 bases outside the gene matches. The length of the CDR3 is 14 residues. The germline V gene encodes CDR1 SQVTM and CDR2 ANQGSEA. The CDR3 nucleotides read TGCAGCACAACGGACAGGGGGCTGACAGATACGCAGTATTTT. As protein: CSTTDRGLTDTQYF.

This clone turned up a few times. The V gene is TRBV19, the J gene TRBJ2-2; D is unclear. Trimming removed 3 bases from V and 3 bases from J, with 11 bases in between. Germline CDR1 and CDR2: LNHDA and SQIVND (reference sequence). The CDR3 extends over 15 amino acids. The CDR3 DNA is TGTGCCAGTAGTATCCACGAGCTGTACACCGGGGAGCTGTTTTTT. Residues: CASSIHELYTGELFF.

This chain uses TRBV29-1 with TRBJ2-7; 9 positions agree with TRBD1. Germline V gene lookup returns CDR1 SQVTM and CDR2 ANQGSEA. The CDR3 spans 13 residues. Germline trimming cut 5 bases from V and 0 bases from J; bases unmatched to any gene: 2. This chain's CDR3 is CSVQTGGSYEQYF. The CDR3 DNA follows: TGCAGCGTTCAGACAGGGGGCTCCTACGAGCAGTACTTC.

V is TRBV5-1 and J is TRBJ2-2; D not resolved. CDR1 SGHRS and CDR2 YFSETQ come from the germline V gene. Trimming shortened V by 0 bases and J by 1 base, and 4 bases separated the two germline ends. CDR3 length equals 14 residues. This chain's CDR3 is CASSLGENTGELFF. In DNA, the CDR3 is TGCGCCAGCAGCTTGGGAGAGAACACCGGGGAGCTGTTTTTT.

The chain couples TRBV27 to TRBJ1-2; 8 bases line up with TRBD1. This CDR3 spans 12 amino acids. Germline CDR1 reads MNHEY; CDR2 reads SMNVEV (reference sequence). Unmatched junction bases numbered 3, after V lost 5 bases and J lost 7 bases. In DNA form, the CDR3 reads TGTGCCAGCAGTCCCGGGACAGGTGGCTACACCTTC. Protein product: CASSPGTGGYTF.

The rearrangement uses TRBV28 and TRBJ1-1; D is unclear. The CDR3 sequence is 13 residues long. Germline assignment: CDR1 MDHEN and CDR2 SYDVKM. V was trimmed by 6 bases and J by 0 bases, leaving 8 bases between them. CDR3 loop: CASSPTVNTEAFF. DNA for the CDR3: TGTGCCAGCAGCCCTACGGTGAACACTGAAGCTTTCTTT. Full variable domain (remainder filled in from reference TRBV28 and TRBJ1-1): DVKVTQSSRYLVKRTGEKVFLECVQDMDHENMFWYRQDPGLGLRLIYFSYDVKMKEKGDIPEGYSVSREKKERFSLILESASTNQTSMYLCASSPTVNTEAFFGQGTRLTVV.

This sequence joins TRBV5-1 and TRBJ2-7; D not resolved. Trimming removed 0 bases at V and 5 bases at J, with 12 bases between. Germline CDR1 is SGHRS and CDR2 is YFSETQ. The length of the CDR3 is 14 residues. CDR3 in amino acids: CASSLESAGDEQYF. CDR3 nucleotides: TGCGCCAGCAGCTTGGAGTCGGCCGGAGACGAGCAGTACTTC. Together with reference TRBV5-1 and TRBJ2-7, the CDR3 gives the full variable domain: KAGVTQTPRYLIKTRGQQVTLSCSPISGHRSVSWYQQTPGQGLQFLFEYFSETQRNKGNFPGRFSGRQFSNSRSEMNVSTLELGDSALYLCASSLESAGDEQYFGPGTRLTVT.

The V and J genes are TRBV5-1 and TRBJ2-1, with a tentative D call TRBD2 (6 bases). CDR3 length: 14 residues. Germline CDR1 and CDR2: SGHRS and YFSETQ. Between the trimmed V and J ends, which lost 2 bases and 6 bases, there was a span of 12 bases. The CDR3 DNA follows: TGCGCCAGCAGCTTTGGCGGGACGTTCAATGAGCAGTTCTTC. As protein: CASSFGGTFNEQFF.

The chain combines TRBV25-1 with TRBJ1-4, with a weak D call TRBD1 (5 bases). The CDR3 is 15 amino acids. V was trimmed by 2 bases and J by 3 bases, leaving 10 bases between them. Germline V gene lookup returns CDR1 MGHDK and CDR2 SYGVNS. CDR3 sequence: CASSEGTGPNEKLFF. The CDR3 DNA follows: TGTGCCAGCAGTGAAGGAACAGGACCTAATGAAAAACTGTTTTTT.

The count of this clone is one. This rearrangement joins TRBV30 to TRBJ2-6; 10 bases agree with TRBD2. The trim removed 0 bases at V and 3 bases at J, leaving 11 bases unmatched. The CDR3 totals 19 residues. The germline V gene encodes CDR1 GTSNPN and CDR2 SVGIG (reference sequence). The CDR3 here is CAWSVLSRTSGFGANVLTF. The CDR3 coding sequence is TGTGCCTGGAGTGTACTTTCGAGGACTAGCGGTTTTGGGGCCAACGTCCTGACTTTC.

This sequence joins TRBV10-2 and TRBJ1-1; 9 positions match TRBD1. CDR1 is WSHSY, CDR2 SAAADI, per germline. This CDR3 has 13 amino acids. Germline trimming cut 8 bases from V and 6 bases from J; bases unmatched to any gene: 7. The CDR3, as DNA: TGCGCCAGCGGTCAACAGGGGGCGGCTGAAGCTTTCTTT. The encoded protein is CASGQQGAAEAFF.

The V call is TRBV5-1, the J call TRBJ2-2, with 11 bases identical to TRBD2. This CDR3 comprises 18 residues. The germline V gene encodes CDR1 SGHRS and CDR2 YFSETQ. Trimming cost V 0 bases and J 1 base; bases outside gene matches: 5. In nucleotides, the CDR3 is TGCGCCAGCAGCTTGGGTCTAGCGGGAGGTCAGAACACCGGGGAGCTGTTTTTT. Translating gives CASSLGLAGGQNTGELFF. The full variable domain, rest sourced from reference TRBV5-1 and TRBJ2-2, is KAGVTQTPRYLIKTRGQQVTLSCSPISGHRSVSWYQQTPGQGLQFLFEYFSETQRNKGNFPGRFSGRQFSNSRSEMNVSTLELGDSALYLCASSLGLAGGQNTGELFFGEGSRLTVL.

The V and J genes are TRBV6-6 and TRBJ1-3; D uncertain. Germline CDR1 is MNHNY and CDR2 is SVGAGI (reference sequence). This CDR3 spans 12 amino acids. Between the trimmed V and J ends, which lost 4 bases and 8 bases, there was a span of 9 bases. The CDR3 bases are TGTGCCAGCAGTTTCGGTACAGACACCATATATTTT. Encoded protein: CASSFGTDTIYF.

In nucleotides, the CDR3 is TGTGCCAGCAGTTTACAGGCCGGGGAGCTGTTTTTT. The encoded protein is CASSLQAGELFF. The chain uses TRBV27 and TRBJ2-2; D uncertain. CDR3 size: 12 residues. From germline, CDR1 is MNHEY and CDR2 SMNVEV (reference sequence). Trimming removed 2 bases at V and 6 bases at J, with 4 bases between.

The genes are TRBV5-4 and TRBJ1-2; D is perhaps TRBD1 (6 bases). Trimming shortened V by 4 bases and J by 2 bases, and 18 bases separated the two germline ends. The CDR3 has 16 residues. The V gene's germline CDR1 is SGHNT and CDR2 YYREEE (reference sequence). Written as DNA, the CDR3 is TGTGCCAGCAGCGTGGGTACAGGGTCGGGAAACTATGGCTACACCTTC. Its protein product is CASSVGTGSGNYGYTF.

The chain is built from TRBV5-1 and TRBJ1-1; D possibly corresponds to TRBD1 (6 bases). The CDR3 spans 13 residues. V lost 0 bases, J lost 10 bases, and 13 bases lay in between. CDR1 SGHRS and CDR2 YFSETQ come from the germline V gene. The CDR3 protein is CASSLAVGGGAFF. The CDR3 DNA is TGCGCCAGCAGCTTGGCCGTGGGAGGGGGAGCTTTCTTT. Filled out from reference TRBV5-1 and TRBJ1-1, the complete variable domain reads KAGVTQTPRYLIKTRGQQVTLSCSPISGHRSVSWYQQTPGQGLQFLFEYFSETQRNKGNFPGRFSGRQFSNSRSEMNVSTLELGDSALYLCASSLAVGGGAFFGQGTRLTVV.

This sequence joins TRBV5-1 and TRBJ2-2, with 12 positions matching TRBD2. The CDR3 is 16 amino acids. Germline-derived CDR1 and CDR2 are SGHRS and YFSETQ. The ends lost 4 bases at V and 5 bases at J; junction bases unmatched: 6. In DNA, the CDR3 is TGCGCCAGCAGCAGGACTAGCGGGGTATTTACCGGGGAGCTGTTTTTT. This codes for CASSRTSGVFTGELFF.

The V and J genes are TRBV27 and TRBJ2-7, with D perhaps TRBD1 (5 bases). The CDR3 has 15 amino acids. Trimming removed 8 bases from V and 5 bases from J, with 22 bases in between. Germline CDR1 and CDR2: MNHEY and SMNVEV (reference sequence). CDR3 amino acids: CASHSRAGWIDEQYF. In DNA form, the CDR3 reads TGTGCCAGCCATAGCAGGGCCGGTTGGATCGACGAGCAGTACTTC.

The rearrangement links TRBV6-4 to TRBJ2-1, with 9 nucleotides matching TRBD1. V trimming: 2 bases; J trimming: 2 bases; junction bases outside the gene matches: 16. The CDR3 runs 20 residues. The germline CDR1 and CDR2 sequences are MRHNA and SNTAGT. The CDR3 region is CASSDPVGSTGGFTYNEQFF. DNA for the CDR3: TGTGCCAGCAGTGACCCAGTTGGGTCGACAGGGGGGTTCACCTACAATGAGCAGTTCTTC.

The chain joins TRBV4-1 to TRBJ2-5; D possibly corresponds to TRBD2 (6 bases). The CDR3 is 16 residues long. Germline loops: CDR1 MGHRA, CDR2 YSYEKL. V was cut by 4 bases and J by 1 base, with 16 bases left in between. The CDR3 region has the DNA TGCGCCAGCAGCCGCCCGGGTAGGAGGGGCCAAGAGACCCAGTACTTC. This sequence encodes CASSRPGRRGQETQYF.

The gene calls are TRBV7-8 and TRBJ2-5; 9 nucleotides align to TRBD2. The CDR3 has 17 residues. CDR1 and CDR2 from the germline V gene are SGHVS and FQNEAQ. With V trimmed by 1 base and J by 4 bases, 10 bases remained unmatched. CDR3 in amino acids: CASSLGAGGRASETQYF. The CDR3 coding sequence is TGTGCCAGCAGCTTAGGGGCTGGCGGGAGGGCATCAGAGACCCAGTACTTC.

The chain uses TRBV6-5 and TRBJ1-4; a possible D gene is TRBD1 (5 bases). The CDR3 runs to 16 residues. The germline V gene encodes CDR1 MNHEY and CDR2 SVGAGI. V lost 2 bases and J lost 7, with 17 bases in between. The CDR3: CASSYGYPGGAEKLFF. The CDR3 coding sequence is TGTGCCAGCAGTTACGGGTACCCCGGGGGAGCTGAAAAACTGTTTTTT.

This chain links TRBV25-1 with TRBJ1-3, with 9 bases identical to TRBD1. The J segment lost 4 bases and the V segment lost 4 bases, leaving 2 bases of the junction unmatched. The germline V gene encodes CDR1 MGHDK and CDR2 SYGVNS. The CDR3 is made up of 14 amino acids. CDR3 sequence reads: CASSGTGAGNTIYF. The CDR3 region has the DNA TGTGCCAGCAGTGGGACAGGGGCGGGAAACACCATATATTTT.

The gene calls are TRBV10-3 and TRBJ2-7; 8 nucleotides match TRBD2. This CDR3 is built from 14 residues. Losses at the gene ends were 4 bases for V and 4 bases for J; bases not matched to a gene: 6. Germline V CDR1 and CDR2: ENHRY, SYGVKD. For the CDR3, the DNA is TGTGCCATCAGTGTAGCGGGAACAGTGTACGAGCAGTACTTC. Its protein product is CAISVAGTVYEQYF.